A selection of T cell receptor beta chains follows, all from one sample in a study of blood T cell repertoires in COVID-19. The repertoire was sequenced with immunoSEQ multiplex PCR; TCRdb's copy has only in-frame clones and lacks some. The sample lists more than 300,000 clones, roughly 90% occurring once. What was sequenced was PBMCs or T cells enriched from blood (not recorded which). The receptors stem from a woman in her 30s who had been exposed to COVID-19. The CDR3 runs from the conserved cysteine through the conserved F or W. The D gene is left open where the match is weak. Size is stated for part of the rows, as once, few or many counts, or as a class when the clone is expanded.

d_gene: NA; j_gene: TRBJ1-2; v_gene: TRBV4-2; abundance: NA; CDR3aa: CASSLTPGAPNYGYTF; CDR3nt: TGTGCCAGCAGCCTTACGCCAGGGGCCCCTAACTATGGCTACACCTTC
d_gene: NA; j_gene: TRBJ1-4; v_gene: TRBV6-5; abundance: NA; CDR3aa: CASSTRGTNEKLFF; CDR3nt: TGTGCCAGCAGTACTAGAGGTACTAATGAAAAACTGTTTTTT
d_gene: NA; j_gene: TRBJ1-4; v_gene: TRBV9; abundance: NA; CDR3aa: CASSVASNPGEKLFF; CDR3nt: TGTGCCAGCAGCGTAGCCTCCAATCCGGGGGAAAAACTGTTTTTT
d_gene: TRBD1; j_gene: TRBJ1-6; v_gene: TRBV10-2; abundance: NA; CDR3aa: CASSDNRGSSYNSPLHF; CDR3nt: TGCGCCAGCAGTGACAACAGGGGGAGCTCCTATAATTCACCCCTCCACTTT
d_gene: TRBD1; j_gene: TRBJ1-2; v_gene: TRBV4-1; abundance: NA; CDR3aa: CASSQAPPGQIVYGYTF; CDR3nt: TGCGCCAGCAGCCAAGCGCCTCCGGGACAGATCGTCTATGGCTACACCTTC
d_gene: TRBD1; j_gene: TRBJ1-1; v_gene: TRBV2; abundance: NA; CDR3aa: CASSGYRGHGTEAFF; CDR3nt: TGTGCCAGCAGTGGATACAGGGGGCATGGAACTGAAGCTTTCTTT
d_gene: NA; j_gene: TRBJ2-3; v_gene: TRBV5-5; abundance: NA; CDR3aa: CASSLEAMGTTEYF; CDR3nt: TGTGCCAGCAGCTTGGAGGCGATGGGCACAACAGAGTATTTT
d_gene: NA; j_gene: TRBJ1-1; v_gene: TRBV18; abundance: NA; CDR3aa: CASSPETAEAFF; CDR3nt: TGTGCCAGCTCACCAGAGACAGCTGAAGCTTTCTTT
d_gene: TRBD2; j_gene: TRBJ2-5; v_gene: TRBV10-3; abundance: NA; CDR3aa: CAISERTSGETQYF; CDR3nt: TGTGCCATCAGTGAAAGGACTAGCGGAGAGACCCAGTACTTC
d_gene: TRBD1; j_gene: TRBJ2-7; v_gene: TRBV5-1; abundance: few; CDR3aa: CASSWTGDEQYF; CDR3nt: TGCGCCAGCAGCTGGACAGGGGACGAGCAGTACTTC
d_gene: NA; j_gene: TRBJ1-1; v_gene: TRBV2; abundance: NA; CDR3aa: CASTDRQVLPMPEAFF; CDR3nt: TGTGCCAGCACCGACCGGCAGGTCCTCCCGATGCCTGAAGCTTTCTTT
d_gene: TRBD1; j_gene: TRBJ1-6; v_gene: TRBV27; abundance: NA; CDR3aa: CASSPGQYNSPLHF; CDR3nt: TGTGCCAGCTCCCCGGGACAGTATAATTCACCCCTCCACTTT
d_gene: NA; j_gene: TRBJ2-3; v_gene: TRBV5-1; abundance: NA; CDR3aa: CASSVAPRPDTQYF; CDR3nt: TGCGCCAGCAGTGTTGCCCCTAGGCCAGATACGCAGTATTTT
d_gene: NA; j_gene: TRBJ2-1; v_gene: TRBV29-1; abundance: NA; CDR3aa: CSVEGDRYNEQFF; CDR3nt: TGCAGCGTTGAGGGCGACAGGTACAATGAGCAGTTCTTC